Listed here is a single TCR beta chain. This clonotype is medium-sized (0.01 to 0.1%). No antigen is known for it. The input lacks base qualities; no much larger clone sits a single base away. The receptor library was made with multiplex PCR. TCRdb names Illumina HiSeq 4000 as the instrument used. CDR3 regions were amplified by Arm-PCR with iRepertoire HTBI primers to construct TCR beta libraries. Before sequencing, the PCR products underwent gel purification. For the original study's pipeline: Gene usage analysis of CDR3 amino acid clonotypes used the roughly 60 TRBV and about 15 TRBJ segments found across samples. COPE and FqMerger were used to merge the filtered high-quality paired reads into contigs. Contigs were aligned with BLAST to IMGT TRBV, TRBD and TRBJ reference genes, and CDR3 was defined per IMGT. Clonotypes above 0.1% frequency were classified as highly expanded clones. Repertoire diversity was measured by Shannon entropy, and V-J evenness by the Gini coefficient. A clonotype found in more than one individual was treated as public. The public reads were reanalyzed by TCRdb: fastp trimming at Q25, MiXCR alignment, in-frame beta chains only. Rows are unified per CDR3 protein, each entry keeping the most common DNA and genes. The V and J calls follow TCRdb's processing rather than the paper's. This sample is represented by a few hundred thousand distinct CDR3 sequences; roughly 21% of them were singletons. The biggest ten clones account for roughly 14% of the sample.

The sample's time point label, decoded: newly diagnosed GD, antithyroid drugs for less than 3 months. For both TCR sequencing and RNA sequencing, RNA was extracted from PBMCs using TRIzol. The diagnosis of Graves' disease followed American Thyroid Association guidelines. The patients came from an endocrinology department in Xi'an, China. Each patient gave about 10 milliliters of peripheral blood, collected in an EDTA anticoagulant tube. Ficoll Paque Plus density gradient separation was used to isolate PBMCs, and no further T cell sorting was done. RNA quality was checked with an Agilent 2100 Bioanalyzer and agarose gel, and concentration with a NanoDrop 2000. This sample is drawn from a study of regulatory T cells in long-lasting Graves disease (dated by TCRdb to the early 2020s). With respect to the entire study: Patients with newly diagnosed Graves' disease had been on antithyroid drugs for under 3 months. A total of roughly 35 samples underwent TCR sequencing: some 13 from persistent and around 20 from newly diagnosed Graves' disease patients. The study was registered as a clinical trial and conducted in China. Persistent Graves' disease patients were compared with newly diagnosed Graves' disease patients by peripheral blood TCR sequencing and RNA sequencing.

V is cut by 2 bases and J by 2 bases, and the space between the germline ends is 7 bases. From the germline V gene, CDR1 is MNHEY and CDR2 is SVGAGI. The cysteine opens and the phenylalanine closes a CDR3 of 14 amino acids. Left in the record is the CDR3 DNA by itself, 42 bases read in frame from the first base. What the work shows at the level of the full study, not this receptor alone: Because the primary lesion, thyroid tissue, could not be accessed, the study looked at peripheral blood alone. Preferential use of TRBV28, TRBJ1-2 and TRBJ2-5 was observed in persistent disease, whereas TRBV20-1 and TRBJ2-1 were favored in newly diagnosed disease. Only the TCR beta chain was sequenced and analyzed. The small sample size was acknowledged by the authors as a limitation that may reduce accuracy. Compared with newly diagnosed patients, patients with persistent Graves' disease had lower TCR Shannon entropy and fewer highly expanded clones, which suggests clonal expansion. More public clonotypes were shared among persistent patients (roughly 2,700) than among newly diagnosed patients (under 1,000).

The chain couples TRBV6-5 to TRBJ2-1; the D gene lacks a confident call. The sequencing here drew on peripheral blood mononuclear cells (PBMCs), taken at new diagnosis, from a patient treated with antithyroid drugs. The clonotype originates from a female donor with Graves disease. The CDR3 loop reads CASSYNGAYNEQFF. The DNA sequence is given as TGTGCCAGCAGTTACAATGGGGCCTACAATGAGCAGTTCTTC.